This paragraph covers one TCR beta chain sequence. These data belong to a study of OX40 agonist ivuxolimab in advanced cancers. Study-wide context: Subjects had a mean age of roughly 57 years, with a range of 23 to 79; 82.7% were male.

Only in-frame clones appear in the TCRdb table, and some are missing; sequencing was by immunoSEQ multiplex PCR. Of tens of thousands of clones in the sample, about nine tenths were seen once. Germline V gives CDR1 SGHNT, CDR2 YENEEA. CDR3 length equals 15 residues. V dropped 1 base and J dropped 2 bases, with 11 bases sitting between them. The chain couples TRBV11-3 to TRBJ2-5; no clear D. This material consisted of CD4+ or CD8+ T cells sorted from blood, taken in a trial of the OX40 agonist ivuxolimab. The clonotype was recovered from an adult with an advanced solid tumor such as melanoma, head and neck, liver or kidney cancer. The CDR3: CASSLGSGDQETQYF. The CDR3 coding sequence is TGTGCCAGCAGCTTAGGGTCTGGAGATCAAGAGACCCAGTACTTC.